This T cell receptor (beta chain) was obtained from a study of blood T cell repertoires in COVID-19. About the research overall: COVID-19 samples collected from the United States, Italy and Spain covered acute and convalescent phases. The cDNA or gDNA used as material had been derived from T cells, B-cell-depleted T cells, or PBMCs.

With V trimmed by 0 bases and J by 8 bases, 7 bases remained unmatched. The CDR3 is 15 amino acids. Germline V lookup: CDR1 GTSNPN, CDR2 SVGIG (reference sequence). Methods used by the authors: Amplification with reference gene primers provided the estimates of nucleated cell counts. TCRdb's table, derived via immunoSEQ multiplex PCR, lists solely in-frame clones and lacks some. D and trimming come from the DNA, and the V and J calls and clone size come from that table. Of hundreds of thousands of clones listed, around nine tenths were seen once; the top ten hold around 3%. The chain links TRBV30 to TRBJ2-1; 10 bases line up with TRBD2. The sequence was obtained from a human donor in a cohort sampled during active COVID-19. Material: peripheral blood. CDR3 DNA: TGTGCCTGGAGTGTACGAACTAGCGGGATCCATGAGCAGTTCTTC. Amino acids: CAWSVRTSGIHEQFF.